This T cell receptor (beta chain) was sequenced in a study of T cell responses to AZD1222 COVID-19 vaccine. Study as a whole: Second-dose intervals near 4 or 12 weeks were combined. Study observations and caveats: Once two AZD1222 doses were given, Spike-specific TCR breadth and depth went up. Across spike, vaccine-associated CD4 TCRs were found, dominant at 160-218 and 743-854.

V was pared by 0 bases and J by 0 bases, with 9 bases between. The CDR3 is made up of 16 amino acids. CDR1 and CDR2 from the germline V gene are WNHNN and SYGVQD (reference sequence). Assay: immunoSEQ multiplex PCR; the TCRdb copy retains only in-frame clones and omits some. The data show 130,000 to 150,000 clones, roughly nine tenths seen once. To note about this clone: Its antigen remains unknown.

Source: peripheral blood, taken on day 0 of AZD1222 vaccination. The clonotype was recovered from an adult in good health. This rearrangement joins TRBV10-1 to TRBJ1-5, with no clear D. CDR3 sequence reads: CASSESTSYSNQPQHF. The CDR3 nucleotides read TGCGCCAGCAGTGAGTCCACAAGCTATAGCAATCAGCCCCAGCATTTT.